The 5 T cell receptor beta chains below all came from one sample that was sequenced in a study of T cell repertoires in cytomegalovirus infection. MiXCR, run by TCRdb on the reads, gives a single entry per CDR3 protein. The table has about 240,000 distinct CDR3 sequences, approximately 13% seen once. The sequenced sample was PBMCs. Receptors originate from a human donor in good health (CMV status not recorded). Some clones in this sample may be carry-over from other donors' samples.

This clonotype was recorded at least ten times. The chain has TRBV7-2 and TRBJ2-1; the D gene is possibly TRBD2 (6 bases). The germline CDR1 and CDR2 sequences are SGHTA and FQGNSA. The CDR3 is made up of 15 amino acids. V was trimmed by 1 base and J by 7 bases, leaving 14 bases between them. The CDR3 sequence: CASSLGRGLSNEQFF. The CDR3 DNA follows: TGTGCCAGCAGCTTAGGACGGGGACTCAGTAATGAGCAGTTCTTC.

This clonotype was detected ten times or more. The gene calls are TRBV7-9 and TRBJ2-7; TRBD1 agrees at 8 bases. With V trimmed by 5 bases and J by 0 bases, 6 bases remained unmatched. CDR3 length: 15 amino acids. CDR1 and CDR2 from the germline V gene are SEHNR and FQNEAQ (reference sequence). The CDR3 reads CASSPGGLSSYEQYF. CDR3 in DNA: TGTGCCAGCAGCCCAGGGGGCCTGAGCTCCTACGAGCAGTACTTC.

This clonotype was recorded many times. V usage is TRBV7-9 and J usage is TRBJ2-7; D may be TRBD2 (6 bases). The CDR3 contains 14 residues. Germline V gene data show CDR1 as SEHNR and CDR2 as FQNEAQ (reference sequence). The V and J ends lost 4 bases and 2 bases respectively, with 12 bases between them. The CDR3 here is CASSSLAGTYEQYF. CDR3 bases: TGTGCCAGCAGCTCCCTCGCGGGAACCTACGAGCAGTACTTC.

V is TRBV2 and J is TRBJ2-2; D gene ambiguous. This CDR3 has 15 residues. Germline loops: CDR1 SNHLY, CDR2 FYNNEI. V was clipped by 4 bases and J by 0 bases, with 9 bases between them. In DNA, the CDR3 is TGTGCCAGCAGTGTACCAACCTCGAACACCGGGGAGCTGTTTTTT. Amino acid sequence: CASSVPTSNTGELFF.

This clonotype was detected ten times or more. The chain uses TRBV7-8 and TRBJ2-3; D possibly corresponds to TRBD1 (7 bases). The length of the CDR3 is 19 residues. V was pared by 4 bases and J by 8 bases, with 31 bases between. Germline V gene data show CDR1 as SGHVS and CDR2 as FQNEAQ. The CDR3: CASSSTTQGDFRGFGTQYF. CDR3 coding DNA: TGTGCCAGCAGCTCCACAACGCAGGGGGACTTTCGGGGGTTTGGTACGCAGTATTTT.